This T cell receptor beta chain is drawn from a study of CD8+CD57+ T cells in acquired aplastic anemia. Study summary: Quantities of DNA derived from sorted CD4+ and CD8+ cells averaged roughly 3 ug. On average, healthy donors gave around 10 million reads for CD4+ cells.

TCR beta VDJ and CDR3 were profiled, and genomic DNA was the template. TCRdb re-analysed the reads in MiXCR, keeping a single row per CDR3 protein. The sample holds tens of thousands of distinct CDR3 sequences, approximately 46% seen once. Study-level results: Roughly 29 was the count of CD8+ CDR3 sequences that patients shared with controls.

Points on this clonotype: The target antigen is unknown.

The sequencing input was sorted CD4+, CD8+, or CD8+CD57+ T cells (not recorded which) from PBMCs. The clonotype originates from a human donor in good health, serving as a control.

CDR3 region: CAISGGTENQPQHF. The CDR3 DNA follows: TGTGCCATCAGTGGGGGGACCGAGAATCAGCCCCAGCATTTT. The V call is TRBV10-3, the J call TRBJ1-5; possible D gene TRBD1, 5 bases. The germline gives CDR1 ENHRY, CDR2 SYGVKD. The CDR3 is 14 amino acids. Deletions cut 4 bases from V and 4 bases from J, with 11 bases between.